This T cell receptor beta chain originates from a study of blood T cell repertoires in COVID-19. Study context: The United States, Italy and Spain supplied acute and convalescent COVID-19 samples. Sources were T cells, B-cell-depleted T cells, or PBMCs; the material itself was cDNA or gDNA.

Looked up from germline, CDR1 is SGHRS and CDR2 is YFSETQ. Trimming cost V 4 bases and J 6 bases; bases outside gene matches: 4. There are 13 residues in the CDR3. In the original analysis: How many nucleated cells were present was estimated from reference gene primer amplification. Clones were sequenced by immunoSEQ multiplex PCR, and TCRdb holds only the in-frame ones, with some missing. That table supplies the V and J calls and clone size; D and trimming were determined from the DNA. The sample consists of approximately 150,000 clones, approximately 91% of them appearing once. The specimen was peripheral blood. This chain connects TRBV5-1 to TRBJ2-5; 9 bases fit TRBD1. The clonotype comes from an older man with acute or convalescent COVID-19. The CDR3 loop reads CASSGDRAKTQYF. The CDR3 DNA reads TGCGCCAGCAGCGGGGACAGGGCGAAGACCCAGTACTTC.